These 4 T cell receptor beta chains share one sample of origin, sequenced in a study of blood T cell repertoires in COVID-19. Measured with immunoSEQ multiplex PCR; TCRdb has only the in-frame clones, and not every one. The repertoire has 250,000 or so clones, approximately 80% of them found once; the top ten carry around 6.4%. Sequenced sample: peripheral blood. Receptors originate from a woman aged 60-75 years with active or convalescent COVID-19.

J is TRBJ1-1 and V is TRBV6-6, with 9 positions matching TRBD1. CDR1 is MNHNY, CDR2 SVGAGI, per germline (reference sequence). CDR3 size: 14 residues. J was trimmed by 5 bases and V by 6 bases; bases with no gene match: 7. CDR3 sequence reads: CASRDGQGRTEAFF. As DNA, the CDR3 is TGTGCCAGCAGAGATGGACAGGGGCGGACTGAAGCTTTCTTT.

In its sample, this clone was seen a few times. The rearrangement uses TRBV7-2 and TRBJ2-1; 8 bases line up with TRBD2. Per the germline V gene, CDR1 is SGHTA and CDR2 is FQGNSA. This CDR3 region has 15 residues. Trimming took 0 bases from V and 2 from J; bases not matched to a gene: 0. CDR3 residues: CASSLASGAYNEQFF. The CDR3 DNA reads as TGTGCCAGCAGCTTAGCTAGCGGGGCCTACAATGAGCAGTTCTTC. Supplemented by reference TRBV7-2 and TRBJ2-1, the full variable domain reads GAGVSQSPSNKVTEKGKDVELRCDPISGHTALYWYRQSLGQGLEFLIYFQGNSAPDKSGLPSDRFSAERTGGSVSTLTIQRTQQEDSAVYLCASSLASGAYNEQFFGPGTRLTVL.

The rearrangement links TRBV7-2 to TRBJ1-2; possibly TRBD1 for D (6 bases). CDR3 length: 14 amino acids. Per the germline V gene, CDR1 is SGHTA and CDR2 is FQGNSA. Trimming shortened V by 0 bases and J by 8 bases, and 13 bases separated the two germline ends. The CDR3 region is CASSLAAGVEGYTF. CDR3 nucleotides: TGTGCCAGCAGCTTAGCGGCAGGGGTCGAAGGCTACACCTTC.

V is TRBV21-1 and J is TRBJ1-2; the table calls TRBD1, which could not be checked here. TRBV21-1 is termed a pseudogene. CDR3 size: 16 residues. CDR3 sequence (DNA): TGTGCCAGCAGCAACCCGGTCGGGACAGGGGTACGGGGCTACACCTTC. It encodes CASSNPVGTGVRGYTF.